The 15 T cell receptor beta chains below come from one sample, sequenced in a study of blood T cell repertoires in COVID-19. Here immunoSEQ multiplex PCR was the method, and the copy in TCRdb shows in-frame clones only, minus some. The top ten clones hold less than 3.5% of a sample with tens of thousands of clones, 87% of them seen once. Sequenced material: peripheral blood. The receptors were sampled from a woman in her fifties or sixties with active or convalescent COVID-19.

The chain combines TRBV7-8 with TRBJ1-3; D might be TRBD1 (5 bases). V lost 5 bases and J lost 0, with 11 bases in between. The CDR3 runs 15 residues. Germline V CDR1 and CDR2: SGHVS, FQNEAQ. CDR3 in DNA: TGTGCCAGCAGCCTACAGGAGTTCTCTGGAAACACCATATATTTT. Its translation: CASSLQEFSGNTIYF.

V and J are TRBV30 and TRBJ1-5; TRBD1 matches 10 bases. Germline trimming cut 3 bases from V and 6 bases from J; bases unmatched to any gene: 5. The length of the CDR3 is 14 residues. CDR1 and CDR2 (germline): GTSNPN, SVGIG (reference sequence). The CDR3 bases are TGTGCCTGGAGGACAGGGGGCTGGAGTCAGCCCCAGCATTTT. Protein: CAWRTGGWSQPQHF.

CDR3 residues: CASSLRSTGGEQYF. The CDR3 DNA reads as TGCGCCAGCAGCTTGAGGTCGACAGGGGGCGAGCAGTACTTC. The genes are TRBV5-1 and TRBJ2-7; 9 bases align to TRBD1. V lost 1 base to trimming and J lost 6 bases; unmatched junction nucleotides: 5. This CDR3 spans 14 amino acids. Germline-derived CDR1 and CDR2 are SGHRS and YFSETQ.

V is TRBV2 and J is TRBJ2-2; possible D gene TRBD2, 6 bases. The CDR3 sequence is 14 residues long. Trimming took 7 bases from V and 1 from J, leaving 10 bases between them. The germline V gene has CDR1 SNHLY and CDR2 FYNNEI. CDR3 bases: TGTGCCAGCATGGGCGGGGAGAACACCGGGGAGCTGTTTTTT. Translated: CASMGGENTGELFF.

This clone appeared a single time. The chain combines TRBV6-2 or TRBV6-3 with TRBJ1-5; weak D call: TRBD1 (6 bases). V dropped 5 bases and J dropped 7 bases, with 27 bases sitting between them. Germline V gene data show CDR1 as MNHEY and CDR2 as SVGEGT. The CDR3 extends over 18 amino acids. Written as DNA, the CDR3 is TGTGCCAGCAGTGCCTCACCTCTAACTACAGGGAGAAGGCAGCCCCAGCATTTT. Translating it yields CASSASPLTTGRRQPQHF.

The chain uses TRBV29-1 and TRBJ2-1, with 7 bases aligning to TRBD2. J lost 3 bases, V lost 6 bases, and 8 bases had no gene match. Germline V gives CDR1 SQVTM, CDR2 ANQGSEA. The CDR3 consists of 14 residues. The CDR3 DNA sequence: TGCAGCGTGGACCCGGCGGGAGTCTACAATGAGCAGTTCTTC. This sequence encodes CSVDPAGVYNEQFF.

This clone was seen only once. The chain combines TRBV3-1 (or the pseudogene TRBV3-2) with TRBJ1-2; 7 bases agree with TRBD1. Trimming at V came to 6 bases and at J to 5 bases, leaving 12 bases not matched to a gene. Germline V CDR1 and CDR2: LGHDT, YNNKEL (reference sequence). The CDR3 loop spans 15 amino acids. The CDR3 region is CASRSQGGASYGYTF. CDR3 nucleotides: TGTGCCAGCAGATCCCAAGGGGGCGCGTCGTATGGCTACACCTTC.

This chain joins TRBV5-4 and TRBJ1-2; 8 bases fit TRBD1. Looked up from germline, CDR1 is SGHNT and CDR2 is YYREEE (reference sequence). V gave up 2 bases and J gave up 5 bases; unmatched junction bases: 2. The CDR3 is 13 residues long. CDR3 in DNA: TGTGCCAGCAGCTTCCGGACAGGGTATGGCTACACCTTC. Translating gives CASSFRTGYGYTF.

V usage is TRBV30 and J usage is TRBJ1-2; D is uncertain. V was pared by 1 base and J by 0 bases, with 9 bases between. The length of the CDR3 is 14 residues. Germline V gives CDR1 GTSNPN, CDR2 SVGIG (reference sequence). The CDR3 reads CAWSGLQTNYGYTF. The DNA for the CDR3 is TGTGCCTGGAGTGGGCTTCAAACTAACTATGGCTACACCTTC.

The chain couples TRBV2 to TRBJ1-2, with 8 positions matching TRBD1. Unmatched junction bases numbered 6, after V lost 5 bases and J lost 10 bases. The CDR3 spans 12 residues. From germline, CDR1 is SNHLY and CDR2 FYNNEI. The CDR3 protein is CASSMMTGDYTF. The CDR3 DNA reads TGTGCCAGCAGTATGATGACAGGGGACTACACCTTC.

This clone turned up a few times. The chain uses TRBV6-4 and TRBJ2-5; 7 bases fit TRBD1. After removal of 5 bases from V and 2 bases from J, the junction contained 11 bases not matched to a gene. The CDR3 is 16 amino acids. The germline V gene has CDR1 MRHNA and CDR2 SNTAGT. The CDR3 spells CASSYGTDPSQETQYF. In DNA, the CDR3 is TGTGCCAGCAGTTACGGGACAGACCCGTCACAAGAGACCCAGTACTTC.

J is TRBJ1-1 and V is TRBV2; 8 bases line up with TRBD1. Trimming cost V 6 bases and J 4 bases; bases outside gene matches: 4. CDR1 and CDR2 from the germline V gene are SNHLY and FYNNEI. The CDR3 runs to 13 residues. In DNA form, the CDR3 reads TGTGCCAGCAGGATCACAGGGGGCACTGAAGCTTTCTTT. Translated: CASRITGGTEAFF.

CDR3 loop: CASSLTSGGNNEQFF. Written as DNA, the CDR3 is TGTGCCAGTAGTTTGACTAGCGGGGGAAATAATGAGCAGTTCTTC. The V call is TRBV19, the J call TRBJ2-1; 12 bases are a match to TRBD2. The CDR3 is made up of 15 amino acids. CDR1 is LNHDA and CDR2 is SQIVND in the germline V gene (reference sequence). The trim removed 5 bases at V and 7 bases at J, leaving 6 bases unmatched.

The chain links TRBV25-1 to TRBJ1-2, with no clear D. Germline V lookup: CDR1 MGHDK, CDR2 SYGVNS. With 8 bases removed from V and 6 bases from J, the gap between germline ends came to 10 bases. CDR3 length: 11 residues. The CDR3 sequence: CASSRGNGYTF. As DNA, the CDR3 is TGTGCCAGCTCACGAGGGAATGGCTACACCTTC.

The gene calls are TRBV7-9 and TRBJ1-5, with D possibly matching TRBD1 (5 bases). Looked up from germline, CDR1 is SEHNR and CDR2 is FQNEAQ (reference sequence). V was cut by 1 base and J by 5 bases, with 15 bases left in between. CDR3 length equals 16 residues. The CDR3 protein is CASSLGRGWDYQPQHF. In DNA form, the CDR3 reads TGTGCCAGCAGCTTAGGAAGGGGATGGGACTATCAGCCCCAGCATTTT.